Described below is a single T cell receptor beta chain sequence and its context. Its specificity is unknown. The entry originates in a study of Ad26.COV2.S vaccination and SARS-CoV-2 variants. Trimming took off 7 bases at V and 5 bases at J, with 14 bases between the two ends. CDR1 LNHDA and CDR2 SQIVND come from the germline V gene (reference sequence). The CDR3 runs 13 residues. Data came from immunoSEQ multiplex PCR; TCRdb stores just in-frame clones and leaves some out. The table has about 94,000 clones, less than 85% seen once. General study points: Similar non-spike TCR breadth was observed in recipients of vaccine and of placebo. Spike-specific TCR breadth was greater after Ad26.COV2.S than placebo.

This TCR derives from a human donor who had recovered from COVID-19. J is TRBJ1-2 and V is TRBV19; D call uncertain. The source was peripheral blood, collected after recovery from COVID-19. The CDR3 is CASTVRATYGYTF. CDR3 coding DNA: TGTGCCAGTACCGTCCGGGCAACATATGGCTACACCTTC.